The clone carrying this TCR beta chain occurred many times. This entry belongs to a study of molecular identifiers for immune sequencing clone quantification. Germline V CDR1 and CDR2: SGDLS, YYNGEE. V dropped 0 bases and J dropped 5 bases, with 12 bases sitting between them. CDR3 length equals 15 residues. As CD8+CD4-CCR7+CD45RA+ cells, naive CD8 T cells were sorted. Previously reported methods and listed TCR primers produced the bulk TCR libraries. MiXCR was run by TCRdb on the PCR reads, yielding one entry per CDR3 protein. The data show over 600,000 distinct CDR3 sequences, 15% to 20% seen once. The sequenced sample consisted of naive CD8+ T cells from blood, with Jurkat cell RNA spiked in. As to subset: FACS-sorted CD8+CD4-CCR7+CD45RA+ naive T cells. The sequence was obtained from a human donor in good health. Some libraries in this study had Jurkat cell RNA spiked in. The chain uses TRBV9 and TRBJ1-5; D uncertain. CDR3 nucleotides: TGTGCCAGCAGCGTAGAAGGTCTGTGGGATCAGCCCCAGCATTTT. Its translation is CASSVEGLWDQPQHF.